The entry that follows covers one T cell receptor (beta chain) sequence. What it recognizes is unknown. These data come from a study of cytomegalovirus exposure and HLA in healthy donors. In the study overall: Most genotyped donors, 81% of about 400, had Caucasian-associated genetic ancestry. Study outcomes and limitations: Later on, an analysis found that several of the most significant clusters appeared to be linked to common viral pathogens, which included parvovirus B19. An ancestry cluster, one associated with Asian ancestry, reportedly showed fewer N-insertions than the approximately 670-donor mean in a later analysis.

This CDR3 has 14 amino acids. V gave up 5 bases and J gave up 4 bases, with 11 bases separating them. Germline V gives CDR1 LNHDA, CDR2 SQIVND (reference sequence). Use of 60 Vbeta and 13 Jbeta primers characterized the PCR. Some clones are missing from TCRdb's copy, which holds only in-frame ones; the method was immunoSEQ multiplex PCR. The sample includes about 98,000 clones, about four fifths of them seen just once. This receptor was identified in a man aged 18 to 35 in good health and CMV-seropositive. J is TRBJ1-4 and V is TRBV19; possible D gene TRBD1, 5 bases. What was sequenced was PBMCs. CDR3 sequence reads: CASSLAGFNEKLFF. The CDR3, as DNA: TGTGCCAGTAGTTTGGCAGGGTTTAATGAAAAACTGTTTTTT.